Presented here are 6 T cell receptor beta chains from one specimen sequenced in a study of blood T cells in healthy people across ages. A sample-barcoded 5' primer and a J-beta primer mix were used in a second PCR of about 7 to 12 cycles. TCRdb ran MiXCR on the 5' RACE reads and lists one entry per CDR3 protein. This sample yields approximately 800,000 distinct CDR3 sequences, of which 36% are seen a single time; over 10% belongs to the top ten. Sequenced input: blood. These receptors originate from a young man in good health.

This clonotype showed up just a few times. The chain combines TRBV6-2 or TRBV6-3 with TRBJ2-2, with a weak D call TRBD2 (6 bases). Trimming removed 4 bases from V and 5 bases from J, with 11 bases in between. The length of the CDR3 is 14 residues. Germline values: CDR1 MNHEY, CDR2 SVGEGT. The DNA for the CDR3 is TGTGCCAGCAGTTTGGCGGGGTCGACCGGGGAGCTGTTTTTT. Translating it yields CASSLAGSTGELFF.

The V and J genes are TRBV27 and TRBJ2-3; a possible D gene is TRBD1 (6 bases). Germline assignment: CDR1 MNHEY and CDR2 SMNVEV (reference sequence). Between the trimmed V and J ends, which lost 3 bases and 4 bases, there was a span of 14 bases. The CDR3 covers 15 residues. The DNA of the CDR3 is TGTGCCAGCAGTTTCTTAAGGGGGTCTCCAGATACGCAGTATTTT. Its translation: CASSFLRGSPDTQYF.

The sample holds a few counts of this clonotype. The gene calls are TRBV12-3 or TRBV12-4 and TRBJ2-1, with 7 positions matching TRBD2. The CDR3 runs 15 residues. Trimming cost V 3 bases and J 7 bases; bases outside gene matches: 9. CDR3 in DNA: TGTGCCAGCAGTTTCCCCCTAGCGGTCCGGAATGAGCAGTTCTTC. Encoded protein: CASSFPLAVRNEQFF.

This chain links TRBV28 with TRBJ1-4; a weak D match, TRBD1 (5 bases). The CDR3 has 15 residues. Germline assignment: CDR1 MDHEN and CDR2 SYDVKM. V lost 5 bases and J 8 bases, leaving 18 bases between the germline ends. CDR3 amino acids: CASSTSGPYLEKLFF. CDR3 bases: TGTGCCAGCAGTACCTCGGGACCTTATTTGGAAAAACTGTTTTTT.

This chain connects TRBV9 to TRBJ2-3; 7 positions match TRBD1. CDR1 and CDR2 from the germline V gene are SGDLS and YYNGEE. This CDR3 contains 18 residues. V shed 2 bases and J 3 bases; nucleotides not matched to a gene: 15. The CDR3 nucleotides read TGTGCCAGCAGCGTCTACAAACAGGGGAACAAGGATACAGATACGCAGTATTTT. Translation: CASSVYKQGNKDTDTQYF.

This clonotype was counted a few times. The chain has TRBV10-3 and TRBJ1-1; tentative D call: TRBD1 (6 bases). Germline V lookup: CDR1 ENHRY, CDR2 SYGVKD. The CDR3 has 18 amino acids. V was pared by 0 bases and J by 0 bases, with 17 bases between. The CDR3, as DNA: TGTGCCATCAGTGAGTCAACTCTCTGGGGGGGCATGAACACTGAAGCTTTCTTT. Protein product: CAISESTLWGGMNTEAFF.